The 17 T cell receptor beta chains in this list originate from one sample, sequenced in a study of shared clonotypes between healthy human individuals. The repertoire was sequenced with immunoSEQ multiplex PCR; TCRdb's copy has only in-frame clones and lacks some. The table includes 2 million or so clones, 90% to 95% detected once. The sample taken for sequencing was naive CD4+ T cells sorted from blood. The subset denotes: CD45RA+ positively selected. The source of these receptors is a man between 18 and 35 years old in good health.

This chain connects TRBV4-2 to TRBJ2-1; 9 bases are a match to TRBD1. The V gene's germline CDR1 is LGHNA and CDR2 YNFKEQ. The CDR3 consists of 17 residues. J gave up 4 bases and V 4 bases, and 11 bases lay outside the gene matches. The CDR3 here is CASSRPPDRGIYNEQFF. Written as DNA, the CDR3 is TGTGCCAGCAGCCGACCCCCGGACAGGGGTATATACAATGAGCAGTTCTTC.

This clone has a single count. This sequence joins TRBV7-2 and TRBJ2-7; TRBD2 aligns across 9 bases. V lost 3 bases and J lost 6; bases outside the gene matches: 9. This CDR3 comprises 15 residues. Germline V lookup: CDR1 SGHTA, CDR2 FQGNSA. The CDR3 here is CASSFEIAGAGEQYF. The DNA for the CDR3 is TGTGCCAGCAGCTTCGAGATAGCGGGAGCGGGCGAGCAGTACTTC.

In its sample, this clone was seen once. The J gene is TRBJ2-3, the V gene TRBV5-1, with 10 bases matching TRBD2. The CDR3 length is 18 residues. The germline gives CDR1 SGHRS, CDR2 YFSETQ. With V trimmed by 4 bases and J by 0 bases, 11 bases remained unmatched. The DNA of the CDR3 is TGCGCCAGCAGCAGGGAGGCTAGCGGGGGTGCTAGCACAGATACGCAGTATTTT. Its protein product is CASSREASGGASTDTQYF. The whole variable domain, remainder taken from reference TRBV5-1 and TRBJ2-3, is KAGVTQTPRYLIKTRGQQVTLSCSPISGHRSVSWYQQTPGQGLQFLFEYFSETQRNKGNFPGRFSGRQFSNSRSEMNVSTLELGDSALYLCASSREASGGASTDTQYFGPGTRLTVL.

The chain combines TRBV19 with TRBJ1-1; D perhaps matches TRBD1 (5 bases). Germline CDR1 reads LNHDA; CDR2 reads SQIVND (reference sequence). V was pared by 6 bases and J by 6 bases, with 23 bases between. The CDR3 has 16 amino acids. This CDR3 is CASRTGSQWTIPEAFF. The CDR3 DNA follows: TGTGCCAGTAGAACAGGTTCCCAGTGGACGATCCCTGAAGCTTTCTTT.

The V gene is TRBV2, the J gene TRBJ2-1; 9 bases align to TRBD2. Trimming cost V 6 bases and J 7 bases; bases outside gene matches: 10. Per germline, CDR1 SNHLY and CDR2 FYNNEI. The CDR3 has 15 residues. CDR3 residues: CASRGLAGPVNEQFF. The CDR3 coding sequence is TGTGCCAGCAGGGGCCTAGCGGGGCCGGTAAATGAGCAGTTCTTC.

The V and J genes are TRBV11-2 and TRBJ2-3; 9 bases fit TRBD1. CDR1 SGHAT and CDR2 FQNNGV come from the germline V gene. There are 16 residues in the CDR3. V dropped 5 bases and J dropped 2; count of bases not matched to a gene: 8. CDR3: CASSLRTGAFTDTQYF. In nucleotides, the CDR3 is TGTGCCAGCAGCCTCAGGACAGGGGCCTTCACAGATACGCAGTATTTT. Using reference TRBV11-2 and TRBJ2-3 for the parts outside the CDR3, the full variable domain is EAGVAQSPRYKIIEKRQSVAFWCNPISGHATLYWYQQILGQGPKLLIQFQNNGVVDDSQLPKDRFSAERLKGVDSTLKIQPAKLEDSAVYLCASSLRTGAFTDTQYFGPGTRLTVL.

This clone occurred many times. The CDR3 nucleotides read TGTGCCACCAGCGGACAGGTCGGGAACACTGAAGCTTTCTTT. Protein sequence: CATSGQVGNTEAFF. The J gene is TRBJ1-1, the V gene TRBV15; 7 bases agree with TRBD1. Germline V gene sequence: CDR1 LNHNV, CDR2 YYDKDF (reference sequence). The CDR3 runs to 14 residues. The V segment lost 5 bases and the J segment 1 base; nucleotides outside the gene matches: 4.

The count of this clone is one. Being one base from a much bigger clone, this may be a read error. Other DNA sequences within the sample encode an identical CDR3. This chain uses TRBV18 with TRBJ2-5; D is possibly TRBD1 (6 bases). V gave up 1 base and J gave up 1 base, with 7 bases separating them. Germline CDR1 and CDR2: KGHSH and LQKENI. The CDR3 has 14 amino acids. Here the CDR3 reads CASSPQDSQETQYF. CDR3 DNA: TGTGCCAGCTCACCACAGGACAGCCAAGAGACCCAGTACTTC.

The chain employs TRBV19 and TRBJ2-5; TRBD2 matches 7 bases. The germline V gene has CDR1 LNHDA and CDR2 SQIVND (reference sequence). The J segment lost 7 bases and the V segment lost 4 bases, leaving 9 bases of the junction unmatched. CDR3 length: 14 residues. The CDR3, as DNA: TGTGCCAGTAGTAATACAGGACTAGGGCGGACCCAGTACTTC. It yields the protein CASSNTGLGRTQYF. Variable domain in full (rest from reference TRBV19 and TRBJ2-5): DGGITQSPKYLFRKEGQNVTLSCEQNLNHDAMYWYRQDPGQGLRLIYYSQIVNDFQKGDIAEGYSVSREKKESFPLTVTSAQKNPTAFYLCASSNTGLGRTQYFGPGTRLLVL.

The V gene is TRBV5-1, the J gene TRBJ2-3; D is unresolved. The germline V gene encodes CDR1 SGHRS and CDR2 YFSETQ. V was pared by 0 bases and J by 1 base, with 9 bases between. The CDR3 extends over 15 amino acids. The CDR3 coding sequence is TGCGCCAGCAGCTTGGATACAAGTGGCACAGATACGCAGTATTTT. Translated, it gives CASSLDTSGTDTQYF.

This rearrangement joins TRBV5-4 to TRBJ1-1, with 7 bases that match TRBD1. V lost 2 bases to trimming and J lost 0 bases; unmatched junction nucleotides: 7. Germline V gene data show CDR1 as SGHNT and CDR2 as YYREEE (reference sequence). The CDR3 runs 16 residues. The CDR3 spells CASSLGGADMNTEAFF. CDR3 sequence (DNA): TGTGCCAGCAGCTTAGGGGGCGCGGACATGAACACTGAAGCTTTCTTT.

The chain carries TRBV6-5 and TRBJ2-7; D unresolved. The CDR3 contains 16 residues. The V end was cut by 2 bases, the J end by 3 bases, with 17 bases between. Germline CDR1 reads MNHEY; CDR2 reads SVGAGI. The CDR3 region is CASSYTGLPQIYEQYF. The CDR3 region has the DNA TGTGCCAGCAGTTACACCGGGCTGCCTCAAATCTACGAGCAGTACTTC.

The CDR3 coding sequence is TGCGCCAGCAGCTTGGGCAGCAGAACCAATGAGCAGTTCTTC. Its protein product is CASSLGSRTNEQFF. The chain recombines TRBV5-1 with TRBJ2-1; D not certain. The CDR3 extends over 14 amino acids. From germline, CDR1 is SGHRS and CDR2 YFSETQ. V lost 0 bases and J lost 6, with 10 bases in between.

The chain carries TRBV4-1 and TRBJ1-1; D unclear. The CDR3 runs to 15 residues. CDR1 is MGHRA, CDR2 YSYEKL, per germline. Trimming shortened V by 1 base and J by 1 base, and 10 bases separated the two germline ends. As DNA, the CDR3 is TGCGCCAGCAGCCAAGCGCCCACCCCGAACACTGAAGCTTTCTTT. This translates into CASSQAPTPNTEAFF.

The chain has TRBV2 and TRBJ2-2; perhaps TRBD2 as D (6 bases). Germline V gene data show CDR1 as SNHLY and CDR2 as FYNNEI. The CDR3 is made up of 13 amino acids. The V end lost 4 bases, the J end lost 6 bases, and 9 bases lay between the germline ends. The CDR3 region is CASSGLDAGELFF. The CDR3 bases are TGTGCCAGCAGTGGACTAGACGCCGGGGAGCTGTTTTTT.

This clone has more than one count but fewer than ten. The chain recombines TRBV27 with TRBJ2-3; 7 bases are shared with TRBD1. Unmatched junction bases numbered 9, after V lost 2 bases and J lost 4 bases. The V gene's germline CDR1 is MNHEY and CDR2 SMNVEV (reference sequence). The CDR3 extends over 16 amino acids. CDR3 DNA: TGTGCCAGCAGTTTAAATCAGGGGGTCTACGCAGATACGCAGTATTTT. Amino acids: CASSLNQGVYADTQYF.

The chain combines TRBV7-5 with TRBJ2-2; the D call of TRBD1 is as the table states it, not checked on the DNA. TRBV7-5 is a listed pseudogene. The CDR3 loop spans 15 amino acids. DNA for the CDR3: TGTGCCAGAAGCCCTGGACAGGGGTGGACCGGGGAGCTGTTTTTT. It yields the protein CARSPGQGWTGELFF.